This T cell receptor beta chain stems from a study of vaccination effects on CD4 cells after COVID-19. Study details: BNT162b2 vaccine or mRNA-1273 vaccine was given to participants in two doses.

Findings and caveats of the study: Vaccine- and infection-induced clones showed marked clonal contraction late following vaccination.

Sequencing followed a ViraFEST assay step that expanded antigen-specific CD4+ T cells with viral peptide pools. Researchers isolated CD4+ T cells once less than twelve days of culture had elapsed. Nucleocapsid antibody tests were negative, and the vaccine recipients had no prior SARS-CoV-2 infection. A density of roughly 2 million PBMC per well was used; these cells were cultured with 10 IU/ml IL-2 and around 10 ug/ml peptides. Days 3 and 7 saw half the medium replaced with IL-2 medium. In its sample, this clone was seen a few times. No antigen is known for it. Germline CDR1 is SQVTM and CDR2 is ANQGSEA. The CDR3 spans 14 residues. The V and J ends lost 3 bases and 2 bases respectively, with 11 bases between them. Clones were sequenced by immunoSEQ multiplex PCR, and TCRdb holds only the in-frame ones, with some missing. The data show about 65,000 clones, approximately 76% seen once.

Material: CD4+ T cells from PBMCs cultured with HCoV-NL63 spike peptides, obtained before COVID-19 vaccination. This receptor was taken from a human donor who received a COVID-19 vaccine. This chain uses TRBV29-1 with TRBJ2-1; tentatively, D is TRBD1 (5 bases). CDR3 DNA: TGCAGCGTTGACGGCAGGGCAACCTACAATGAGCAGTTCTTC. Its protein product is CSVDGRATYNEQFF.